The 25 T cell receptor beta chains presented below share a single source sample, sequenced in a study of radiotherapy plus CTLA-4 blockade in lung cancer. Some clones are missing from TCRdb's copy, which holds only in-frame ones; the method was immunoSEQ multiplex PCR. Of some 23,000 clones listed, approximately 70% were seen once; the top ten hold more than 3.5%. The sequencing here drew on peripheral blood, taken from a patient treated with radiotherapy plus ipilimumab. The receptor source for this set is a human donor with non-small cell lung cancer who had stable disease on radiotherapy plus ipilimumab.

Only one count was recorded for this clone. This chain links TRBV2 with TRBJ1-2; D perhaps matches TRBD1 (6 bases). The CDR3 has 17 residues. Germline V gene sequence: CDR1 SNHLY, CDR2 FYNNEI. The V and J ends lost 0 bases and 4 bases respectively, with 18 bases between them. The DNA for the CDR3 is TGTGCCAGCAGTGAAGCAGGGGTTGGGGGCCAAGTCTATGGCTACACCTTC. Amino acid sequence: CASSEAGVGGQVYGYTF.

The chain is built from TRBV5-1 and TRBJ1-5, with TRBD1 as a possible D gene (6 bases). Germline V CDR1 and CDR2: SGHRS, YFSETQ. Between the trimmed V and J ends, which lost 4 bases and 7 bases, there was a span of 15 bases. The length of the CDR3 is 14 residues. As DNA, the CDR3 is TGCGCCAGCAGCCCGGACAGCCCTTTACAGCCCCAGCATTTT. Encoded protein: CASSPDSPLQPQHF.

The chain carries TRBV28 and TRBJ1-4; D possibly corresponds to TRBD1 (5 bases). There are 16 residues in the CDR3. Germline V gene lookup returns CDR1 MDHEN and CDR2 SYDVKM. The V and J ends lost 4 bases and 0 bases respectively, with 12 bases between them. CDR3 bases: TGTGCCAGCAGTTCGTTAACAGGCGCAACTAATGAAAAACTGTTTTTT. This gives the protein CASSSLTGATNEKLFF.

The J gene is TRBJ2-1, the V gene TRBV7-9; unclear D gene. V was cut by 2 bases and J by 6 bases, with 5 bases left in between. Germline V CDR1 and CDR2: SEHNR, FQNEAQ (reference sequence). This CDR3 has 12 amino acids. The CDR3 DNA sequence: TGTGCCAGCAGCTTAAGTTCCAATGAGCAGTTCTTC. Translating gives CASSLSSNEQFF. Supplemented by reference TRBV7-9 and TRBJ2-1, the full variable domain reads DTGVSQNPRHKITKRGQNVTFRCDPISEHNRLYWYRQTLGQGPEFLTYFQNEAQLEKSRLLSDRFSAERPKGSFSTLEIQRTEQGDSAMYLCASSLSSNEQFFGPGTRLTVL.

This clone has more than one count but fewer than ten. The V and J genes are TRBV7-2 and TRBJ2-5, with 11 bases aligning to TRBD1. Germline V gene data show CDR1 as SGHTA and CDR2 as FQGNSA. The CDR3 is 17 amino acids. After removal of 4 bases from V and 4 bases from J, the junction contained 11 bases not matched to a gene. CDR3 nucleotide sequence: TGTGCCAGCAGCTCCGGACAGGGGGCGAACCCTAGAGAGACCCAGTACTTC. Residues: CASSSGQGANPRETQYF.

The chain links TRBV28 to TRBJ2-1; 8 nucleotides align to TRBD2. Per germline, CDR1 MDHEN and CDR2 SYDVKM. Trimming removed 7 bases from V and 4 bases from J; junction bases left unmatched: 12. This CDR3 has 16 amino acids. The CDR3 DNA sequence: TGTGCCAGCACCCGAGGGGGTAGCGGGATTTACAATGAGCAGTTCTTC. Translated: CASTRGGSGIYNEQFF.

The V gene is TRBV10-1, the J gene TRBJ2-1, with D possibly TRBD1 on 7 matching bases. CDR1 WNHNN and CDR2 SYGVQD come from the germline V gene (reference sequence). This CDR3 is built from 15 residues. V was pared by 7 bases and J by 8 bases, with 21 bases between. The CDR3 coding sequence is TGCGCCAGCACCAGGGGGGCTGTAACCAGCGATGAGCAGTTCTTC. Amino acid sequence: CASTRGAVTSDEQFF.

The chain couples TRBV12-5 to TRBJ2-6; TRBD1 might be the D (6 bases). Germline values: CDR1 LGHNT, CDR2 FRNRAP. V was shortened by 6 bases and J by 2 bases, with 14 bases between the two germline ends. The CDR3 runs 16 residues. The CDR3 nucleotides are TGTGCTAGTGGCCCACCTGCAGGGGCTGGGGCCAACGTCCTGACTTTC. It yields the protein CASGPPAGAGANVLTF.

This CDR3 reads CASSPDSTGPYGYTF. The CDR3 coding sequence is TGTGCCAGCAGCCCAGATTCCACAGGCCCTTATGGCTACACCTTC. The chain couples TRBV7-3 to TRBJ1-2, with D possibly matching TRBD1 (5 bases). CDR1 and CDR2 from the germline V gene are SGHTA and FQGTGA. This CDR3 region has 15 residues. V dropped 5 bases and J dropped 5 bases, with 18 bases sitting between them.

In this sample, this clone turned up a few times. CDR3 amino acids: CASRFYNEQFF. CDR3 DNA sequence: TGTGCCAGCCGCTTCTACAATGAGCAGTTCTTC. The genes are TRBV28 and TRBJ2-1; D ambiguous. The CDR3 consists of 11 residues. The ends were cut back, 8 bases at V and 3 bases at J, with 5 bases in the middle. Germline CDR1 reads MDHEN; CDR2 reads SYDVKM.

This clone has only a few counts. The CDR3 spells CASAVAGPYNEQFF. DNA of the CDR3: TGTGCCAGCGCGGTAGCGGGTCCTTACAATGAGCAGTTCTTC. V usage is TRBV7-9 and J usage is TRBJ2-1; the match to TRBD2 covers 7 bases. Germline trimming cut 8 bases from V and 4 bases from J; bases unmatched to any gene: 8. CDR1 and CDR2 (germline): SEHNR, FQNEAQ (reference sequence). CDR3 length: 14 amino acids.

The chain links TRBV6-5 to TRBJ2-1, with a possible D match to TRBD2 (6 bases). CDR1 and CDR2 (germline): MNHEY, SVGAGI. V lost 6 bases, J lost 9 bases, and 12 bases lay in between. This CDR3 spans 12 amino acids. The CDR3 here is CASSRSGLEQFF. CDR3 coding DNA: TGTGCCAGCAGCCGAAGCGGGCTTGAGCAGTTCTTC.

This clone came up a few times. This chain connects TRBV28 to TRBJ1-5; 7 bases line up with TRBD1. The CDR3 loop spans 13 amino acids. The trim removed 10 bases at V and 3 bases at J, leaving 6 bases unmatched. CDR1 and CDR2 from the germline V gene are MDHEN and SYDVKM. CDR3 sequence: CATLDRTNQPQHF. CDR3 DNA sequence: TGTGCCACCCTGGACAGGACCAATCAGCCCCAGCATTTT.

By share of the sample, this clone is large. V usage is TRBV18 and J usage is TRBJ1-3, with 7 nucleotides matching TRBD1. Losses at the gene ends were 6 bases for V and 0 bases for J; bases not matched to a gene: 11. The germline V gene has CDR1 KGHSH and CDR2 LQKENI. The CDR3 loop spans 17 amino acids. Here the CDR3 DNA reads TGTGCCAGCTCGGCCACCGGGACAGCCTCCTCTGGAAACACCATATATTTT. This translates into CASSATGTASSGNTIYF.

V and J are TRBV18 and TRBJ2-3, with a weak D call TRBD1 (6 bases). CDR1 is KGHSH, CDR2 LQKENI, per germline. The V end was cut by 4 bases, the J end by 0 bases, with 11 bases between. The CDR3 spans 15 residues. The CDR3 protein is CASSHTQGSTDTQYF. Here the CDR3 DNA reads TGTGCCAGCTCACACACACAGGGTAGCACAGATACGCAGTATTTT.

The chain couples TRBV7-8 to TRBJ2-5; D assignment may be TRBD1 or TRBD2 (7 bases each). The germline V gene encodes CDR1 SGHVS and CDR2 FQNEAQ. V was clipped by 4 bases and J by 4 bases, with 16 bases between them. CDR3 size: 15 residues. CDR3 residues: CASSSGGGRGETQYF. For the CDR3, the DNA is TGTGCCAGCAGCTCAGGGGGGGGCCGGGGAGAGACCCAGTACTTC.

This chain joins TRBV2 and TRBJ2-7, with TRBD2 identical over 8 bases. Losses at the gene ends were 2 bases for V and 3 bases for J; bases not matched to a gene: 9. This CDR3 region has 16 residues. The germline CDR1 and CDR2 sequences are SNHLY and FYNNEI. CDR3 loop: CASSERVAGPGYEQYF. The DNA for the CDR3 is TGTGCCAGCAGTGAAAGGGTAGCGGGACCGGGCTACGAGCAGTACTTC.

The gene calls are TRBV6-5 and TRBJ2-7; 9 nucleotides line up with TRBD2. The germline V gene encodes CDR1 MNHEY and CDR2 SVGAGI. The CDR3 sequence is 14 residues long. The junction had 10 bases not matched to a gene; V was cut back by 6 bases and J by 7 bases. The CDR3 DNA sequence: TGTGCCAGCAGACTTAGCGGGAGTACGGGTGAGCAGTACTTC. Translation: CASRLSGSTGEQYF.

The chain couples TRBV6-5 to TRBJ2-7; TRBD1 agrees at 7 bases. The CDR3 spans 16 residues. Germline loops: CDR1 MNHEY, CDR2 SVGAGI. Unmatched junction bases numbered 7, after V lost 2 bases and J lost 0 bases. The CDR3 region has the DNA TGTGCCAGCAGTTACGCTGGGACAGCGTCCTCCTACGAGCAGTACTTC. Residues: CASSYAGTASSYEQYF.

This chain connects TRBV20-1 to TRBJ2-5; D is unresolved. The germline V gene encodes CDR1 DFQATT and CDR2 SNEGSKA (reference sequence). The CDR3 is 11 amino acids. Trimming stripped 5 bases from V and 0 bases from J, with 4 bases between. The CDR3 is CSADHQETQYF. In nucleotides, the CDR3 is TGCAGTGCTGACCACCAAGAGACCCAGTACTTC.

This clone is a singleton in its sample. The chain links TRBV7-2 to TRBJ2-7, with 11 positions matching TRBD1. Germline loops: CDR1 SGHTA, CDR2 FQGNSA. The V gene end was trimmed by 3 bases and the J gene end by 3 bases; junction bases not matched to a gene: 4. The CDR3 spans 15 residues. The CDR3 region has the DNA TGTGCCAGCAGCTTCACCGGGACAGGGGGCTACGAGCAGTACTTC. Encoded protein: CASSFTGTGGYEQYF. Full variable domain (missing parts from reference TRBV7-2 and TRBJ2-7): GAGVSQSPSNKVTEKGKDVELRCDPISGHTALYWYRQSLGQGLEFLIYFQGNSAPDKSGLPSDRFSAERTGGSVSTLTIQRTQQEDSAVYLCASSFTGTGGYEQYFGPGTRLTVT.

The chain joins TRBV5-1 to TRBJ1-2; TRBD1 matches 9 bases. This CDR3 is 12 amino acids long. V shed 7 bases and J 7 bases; nucleotides not matched to a gene: 5. From germline, CDR1 is SGHRS and CDR2 YFSETQ. The CDR3 here is CASGGQGTGYTF. As DNA, the CDR3 is TGCGCCAGCGGAGGACAGGGGACTGGCTACACCTTC.

This clone was counted a single time. The chain recombines TRBV19 with TRBJ2-3, with unresolved D. Trimming took 7 bases from V and 0 from J, leaving 8 bases between them. In germline, CDR1 is LNHDA, CDR2 SQIVND (reference sequence). CDR3 size: 13 residues. CDR3 loop: CASKFHSTDTQYF. Written as DNA, the CDR3 is TGTGCCAGTAAGTTTCATAGCACAGATACGCAGTATTTT.

This clone was found once. This chain connects TRBV7-7 to TRBJ2-2, with 10 nucleotides matching TRBD1. This CDR3 is 14 amino acids long. Looked up from germline, CDR1 is SSHAT and CDR2 is FNYEAQ (reference sequence). The CDR3 is CASSGTGVTGELFF. The CDR3 nucleotides read TGTGCTTCATCGGGGACAGGGGTAACCGGGGAGCTGTTTTTT.

The chain uses TRBV11-2 and TRBJ2-5; a weak D match, TRBD1 (6 bases). CDR1 is SGHAT and CDR2 is FQNNGV in the germline V gene. The CDR3 loop spans 14 amino acids. V lost 5 bases and J lost 6, with 16 bases in between. The CDR3 is CASSLLQGTQTQYF. Here the CDR3 DNA reads TGTGCCAGCAGCCTACTACAGGGCACCCAGACCCAGTACTTC.